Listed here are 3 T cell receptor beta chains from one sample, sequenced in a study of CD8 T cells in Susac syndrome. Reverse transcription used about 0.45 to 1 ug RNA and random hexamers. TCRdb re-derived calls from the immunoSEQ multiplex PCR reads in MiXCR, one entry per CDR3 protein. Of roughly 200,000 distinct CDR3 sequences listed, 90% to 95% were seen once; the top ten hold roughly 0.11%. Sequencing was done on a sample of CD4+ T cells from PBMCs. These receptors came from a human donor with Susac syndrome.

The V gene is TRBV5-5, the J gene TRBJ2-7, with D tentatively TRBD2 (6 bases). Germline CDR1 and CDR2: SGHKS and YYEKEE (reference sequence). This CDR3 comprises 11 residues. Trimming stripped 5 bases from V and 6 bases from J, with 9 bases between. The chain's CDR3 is CASRRLGEQYF. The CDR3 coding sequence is TGTGCCAGCAGAAGACTAGGCGAGCAGTACTTC.

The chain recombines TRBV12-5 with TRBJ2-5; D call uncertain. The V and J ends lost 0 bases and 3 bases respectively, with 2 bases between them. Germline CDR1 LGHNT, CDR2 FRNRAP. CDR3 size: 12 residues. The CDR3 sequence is CASGLVEETQYF. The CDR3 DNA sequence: TGTGCTAGTGGTTTGGTAGAAGAGACCCAGTACTTC.

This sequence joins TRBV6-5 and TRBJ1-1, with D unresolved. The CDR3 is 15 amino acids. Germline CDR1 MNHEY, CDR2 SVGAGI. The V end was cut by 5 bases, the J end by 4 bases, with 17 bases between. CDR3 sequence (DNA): TGTGCCAGCAGTCCATGGGGATCAGGCCCCACTGAAGCTTTCTTT. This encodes CASSPWGSGPTEAFF.